Listed below are T cell receptor beta chains from one sample, sequenced in a study of T cell responses to AZD1222 COVID-19 vaccine. Clones were sequenced by immunoSEQ multiplex PCR, and TCRdb holds only the in-frame ones, with some missing. The sample lists 140,000 to 150,000 clones, roughly 90% occurring once. This sample comprised peripheral blood, obtained 28 days after the second AZD1222 dose. These receptors all stem from an adult who received the AZD1222 COVID-19 vaccine. The CDR3 runs from the conserved cysteine through the conserved F or W. Each record gives: J gene, V gene, D gene, clone size, CDR3 protein, CDR3 DNA. The D gene is left open where the match is weak. Clone size, where shown, is once, few, many, or a class for clones that have expanded.

TRBJ2-3	TRBV7-2	.	.	CASSSQATQYF	TGTGCCAGCAGCTCCCAGGCTACGCAGTATTTT
TRBJ2-5	TRBV6-7	TRBD2	.	CASSRGRVETQYF	TGTGCCAGCAGCCGTGGGAGGGTAGAGACCCAGTACTTC
TRBJ1-1	TRBV19	.	.	CASSIGPGSLTEAFF	TGTGCCAGTAGTATAGGGCCAGGGAGCCTCACTGAAGCTTTCTTT
TRBJ1-1	TRBV19	.	.	CASSIEGRGRSTEAFF	TGTGCCAGTAGTATAGAGGGAAGAGGGAGGAGCACTGAAGCTTTCTTT
TRBJ2-7	TRBV6-2/TRBV6-3	.	.	CASSYSGTVYEQYF	TGTGCCAGCAGTTACTCTGGGACGGTCTACGAGCAGTACTTC
TRBJ1-3	TRBV18	.	.	CASSPGGNGNTIYF	TGTGCCAGCTCACCCGGCGGGAACGGAAACACCATATATTTT
TRBJ2-7	TRBV11-2	TRBD2	.	CASSSTKRGSYEQYF	TGTGCCAGCAGCTCAACAAAGCGGGGCTCCTACGAGCAGTACTTC
TRBJ1-1	TRBV18	TRBD1	.	CASSPETGAMNTEAFF	TGTGCCAGCTCACCGGAAACAGGGGCCATGAACACTGAAGCTTTCTTT
TRBJ2-1	TRBV11-3	.	.	CASGWQGKDEQFF	TGTGCCAGCGGATGGCAGGGAAAGGATGAGCAGTTCTTC
TRBJ2-1	TRBV7-9	.	.	CASSLQGSAYNEQFF	TGTGCCAGCAGCCTACAGGGTAGTGCCTACAATGAGCAGTTCTTC
TRBJ2-1	TRBV19	.	.	CASSNSRTAFYNEQFF	TGTGCCAGTAGTAACTCGAGGACAGCTTTTTACAATGAGCAGTTCTTC
TRBJ2-7	TRBV7-2	TRBD2	.	CASSLGGILAGYEQYF	TGTGCCAGCAGCTTAGGGGGGATCCTAGCGGGCTACGAGCAGTACTTC
TRBJ2-7	TRBV29-1	.	.	CSVLAESSYEQYF	TGCAGCGTTCTAGCTGAAAGCTCCTACGAGCAGTACTTC
TRBJ1-4	TRBV7-2	.	.	CASSWDVINEKLFF	TGTGCCAGCAGCTGGGACGTAATTAATGAAAAACTGTTTTTT
TRBJ1-5	TRBV4-3	TRBD1	.	CASSPDRGVDQPQHF	TGCGCCAGCAGCCCGGACAGGGGAGTCGATCAGCCCCAGCATTTT
TRBJ1-5	TRBV7-2	TRBD1	.	CASSSGQGWIQPQHF	TGTGCCAGCAGCTCGGGACAGGGTTGGATTCAGCCCCAGCATTTT
TRBJ1-3	TRBV7-9	.	.	CASSLGARNTIYF	TGTGCCAGCAGCTTGGGGGCCCGAAACACCATATATTTT
TRBJ2-1	TRBV4-2	.	.	CASSQDGPSGQFF	TGTGCCAGCAGCCAGGACGGCCCTTCGGGCCAGTTCTTC
TRBJ1-2	TRBV2	TRBD1	.	CASGDREGYGYTF	TGTGCCAGCGGGGACAGGGAGGGCTATGGCTACACCTTC
TRBJ1-6	TRBV28	TRBD1	.	CAGGDRVGSPLHF	TGTGCCGGGGGGGACAGGGTTGGTTCACCCCTCCACTTT
TRBJ2-7	TRBV9	.	.	CASSVGPGDYEQYF	TGTGCCAGCAGCGTAGGTCCGGGGGACTACGAGCAGTACTTC
TRBJ2-3	TRBV9	TRBD2	.	CASSSRLAGTDTQYF	TGTGCCAGCAGCTCCCGACTAGCGGGCACAGATACGCAGTATTTT
TRBJ2-1	TRBV11-2	.	.	CASSLAFPGSSYNEQFF	TGTGCCAGCAGCTTAGCTTTTCCGGGCAGCTCCTACAATGAGCAGTTCTTC
TRBJ1-3	TRBV11-2	.	.	CASSSPISGNTIYF	TGTGCCAGCAGCTCGCCAATCTCTGGAAACACCATATATTTT
TRBJ2-5	TRBV7-9	TRBD2	.	CASSLARLAGGETQYF	TGTGCCAGCAGCTTAGCGCGGCTAGCGGGAGGGGAGACCCAGTACTTC
TRBJ2-4	TRBV9	TRBD2	.	CASSVELAGGKNIQYF	TGTGCCAGCAGCGTAGAACTAGCGGGCGGCAAAAACATTCAGTACTTC
TRBJ2-3	TRBV5-1	TRBD1	.	CASSSTGSWSDTQYF	TGCGCCAGCAGCTCGACAGGGTCATGGTCAGATACGCAGTATTTT
TRBJ1-5	TRBV6-5	.	.	CASSYSSLGVQPQHF	TGTGCCAGCAGTTACTCGAGTCTGGGGGTCCAGCCCCAGCATTTT
TRBJ1-4	TRBV6-1	.	once	CASSEGSQGGNEKLFF	TGTGCCAGCAGTGAAGGATCACAGGGTGGGAATGAAAAACTGTTTTTT
TRBJ1-2	TRBV5-4	.	.	CASSPRGGRYGYTF	TGTGCCAGCAGCCCCAGGGGTGGCAGGTATGGCTACACCTTC
TRBJ1-5	TRBV28	.	.	CASSLGGWYQPQHF	TGTGCCAGCAGTTTAGGGGGCTGGTATCAGCCCCAGCATTTT
TRBJ2-7	TRBV9	TRBD2	.	CASSVVPSGSPYEQYF	TGTGCCAGCAGCGTAGTCCCTAGCGGGAGCCCCTACGAGCAGTACTTC
TRBJ1-6	TRBV9	TRBD1	.	CASSVEGAAHSPLHF	TGTGCCAGCAGCGTAGAGGGGGCAGCCCATTCACCCCTCCACTTT
TRBJ2-5	TRBV5-1	TRBD1	.	CASSQGQGTETQYF	TGCGCCAGCAGTCAAGGACAGGGCACGGAGACCCAGTACTTC
TRBJ1-2	TRBV28	.	once	CASSLSRGGYTF	TGTGCCAGCAGCCTAAGCAGGGGTGGCTACACCTTC
TRBJ2-7	TRBV6-5	TRBD1	.	CASSYGQGAGEQYF	TGTGCCAGCAGTTATGGGCAGGGGGCCGGAGAGCAGTACTTC
TRBJ2-2	TRBV30	TRBD1	once	CAWSGQGTGELFF	TGTGCCTGGAGCGGACAGGGGACCGGGGAGCTGTTTTTT
TRBJ2-7	TRBV6-1	.	once	CASSDGGPYEQYF	TGTGCCAGCAGTGACGGGGGACCCTACGAGCAGTACTTC
TRBJ2-1	TRBV18	.	.	CASSPRSGRYNEQFF	TGTGCCAGCTCACCACGGTCAGGGCGCTACAATGAGCAGTTCTTC
TRBJ1-1	TRBV10-3	.	.	CAIRSGSIAEAFF	TGTGCCATCAGGTCAGGGAGTATCGCTGAAGCTTTCTTT
TRBJ2-7	TRBV5-6	TRBD1	.	CASKKSGTGAYEQYF	TGTGCCAGTAAAAAGTCCGGGACAGGGGCCTACGAGCAGTACTTC
TRBJ1-2	TRBV29-1	TRBD1	.	CSVRPGTGDYGYTF	TGCAGCGTCAGACCCGGGACAGGGGACTATGGCTACACCTTC
TRBJ1-2	TRBV20-1	.	.	CSAPGGYTF	TGCAGTGCTCCCGGGGGCTACACCTTC
TRBJ2-1	TRBV30	TRBD1	.	CAWSRQGAYNEQFF	TGTGCCTGGAGTCGGCAGGGGGCTTACAATGAGCAGTTCTTC
TRBJ1-2	TRBV2	.	.	CASNRPGGYTF	TGTGCCAGCAACCGGCCCGGGGGCTACACCTTC
TRBJ2-1	TRBV28	.	.	CASRRSVGPSYNEQFF	TGTGCCAGCAGGCGGTCCGTGGGGCCCTCCTACAATGAGCAGTTCTTC
TRBJ1-2	TRBV6-4	.	.	CASSDRGGLGYTF	TGTGCCAGCAGTGACAGGGGAGGTCTTGGCTACACCTTC
TRBJ1-5	TRBV7-2	.	.	CASSYRGRASNQPQHF	TGTGCCAGCAGCTACCGGGGCAGGGCTAGCAATCAGCCCCAGCATTTT
TRBJ2-5	TRBV5-4	.	.	CASPAMETQYF	TGTGCCAGCCCCGCGATGGAGACCCAGTACTTC
TRBJ2-5	TRBV6-5	.	.	CASSPGVLETQYF	TGTGCCAGCAGTCCTGGGGTTCTAGAGACCCAGTACTTC
TRBJ2-7	TRBV30	.	.	CAWNPRGSSSYEQYF	TGTGCCTGGAACCCTAGGGGCAGCAGCTCCTACGAGCAGTACTTC
TRBJ1-2	TRBV9	.	once	CASSVATSSNYGYTF	TGTGCCAGCAGCGTAGCTACCAGCTCTAACTATGGCTACACCTTC
TRBJ2-5	TRBV3-1/TRBV3-2	.	.	CASSHQGQETQYF	TGTGCCAGCAGCCACCAGGGGCAAGAGACCCAGTACTTC
TRBJ2-1	TRBV28	TRBD2	.	CASSPRWGLAGYNEQFF	TGTGCCAGCAGCCCCCGATGGGGACTAGCGGGTTACAATGAGCAGTTCTTC
TRBJ2-7	TRBV7-2	.	.	CASSLVDLYEQYF	TGTGCCAGCAGCTTAGTTGATCTCTACGAGCAGTACTTC